This T cell receptor beta chain was profiled in a study of T-cell memory formation after mild COVID-19. Comment on this clonotype: Its antigen is unidentified.

5'RACE primed from the constant segment yielded TCR alpha and TCR beta cDNA libraries bearing sample barcodes and UMIs. One entry per CDR3 protein, called by TCRdb with MiXCR from the 5' RACE reads. This sample carries about 250,000 distinct CDR3 sequences, 15% to 19% of them seen once, and the ten largest clones take 2.1%. Whole-study findings and limits: Memory sampled before infection contained some responding clones, suggesting cross-reactive memory joined. Clones shrinking between day 15 and 85 showed a balanced CD4/CD8 split, and those that grew later tilted toward CD4+.

Sequencing input: PBMCs or a T cell subset sorted from them (not recorded which). The origin of this receptor is an adult woman who had mild COVID-19 (a few samples of this study predate the infection). Cell type and time point are not known.

The CDR3: CASSASPPGLADTQYF. DNA of the CDR3: TGTGCCAGCAGCGCATCACCCCCGGGACTAGCAGATACGCAGTATTTT. The chain uses TRBV6-2 or TRBV6-3 and TRBJ2-3; 8 bases agree with TRBD2. The germline V gene encodes CDR1 MNHEY and CDR2 SVGEGT. Trimming cost V 6 bases and J 4 bases; bases outside gene matches: 12. The CDR3 spans 16 residues.